This is a list of T cell receptor beta chains from one sample in a study of response to subunit inactivated influenza vaccine. TCRdb reprocessed the RT-PCR reads via MiXCR and lists one record per CDR3 protein. Of 590,000 or so distinct CDR3 sequences listed, approximately 14% were seen once; the top ten hold 7.6%. Material: PBMCs from blood, obtained roughly 2 weeks before vaccination. These receptor sequences come from a man between 50 and 59 years old who received an inactivated influenza vaccine. The CDR3 runs from the conserved cysteine through the conserved F or W.

V gene	J gene	CDR3 protein
TRBV7-2	TRBJ2-1	CASSLAAGEQFF
TRBV6-2/TRBV6-3	TRBJ2-3	CASSPSGAGTDMQYF
TRBV20-1	TRBJ1-1	CSAQTQEMNTEAFF
TRBV27	TRBJ2-3	CASSLETPTDTQYF
TRBV7-7	TRBJ2-3	CASSLAQGADTQYF
TRBV18	TRBJ1-1	CASSPNSHTEAFF
TRBV28	TRBJ2-7	CASSFRFGVRSTYEQYF
TRBV11-1	TRBJ2-7	CASSLTPSGGIYEQYF
TRBV20-1	TRBJ2-1	CSARDRQDPYNEQFF
TRBV20-1	TRBJ1-1	CSASLGTGGEGAEAFF
TRBV29-1	TRBJ2-5	CSIGQNRKETQYF
TRBV28	TRBJ2-3	CASSYWTSLKTDTQYF
TRBV6-2/TRBV6-3	TRBJ2-1	CASSFFAGGPNEQFF
TRBV5-6	TRBJ1-6	CASSNRRGAGNSPLHF
TRBV29-1	TRBJ2-5	CSSRQAQETQYF
TRBV10-3	TRBJ2-2	CAISGDGTGELFF
TRBV5-1	TRBJ2-2	CASSLEVSGGTGELFF
TRBV7-9	TRBJ2-5	CASSLDIGGNWETQYF
TRBV5-1	TRBJ2-4	CASSFNLQNIQYF
TRBV20-1	TRBJ2-1	CSASPDSRGNEQFF
TRBV7-9	TRBJ2-1	CASSLRRGPSYNEQFF
TRBV11-2	TRBJ1-4	CASSLDVRIATNEKLFF
TRBV6-5	TRBJ2-7	CASSYVERSGEQYF
TRBV4-3	TRBJ2-6	CASSQAGFSSGANVLTF
TRBV29-1	TRBJ2-7	CSVAARASYEQYF
TRBV28	TRBJ2-3	CASSLEYTQYF
TRBV2	TRBJ2-7	CASKWIQGSYEQYF
TRBV9	TRBJ2-1	CASSVLAVSYNEQFF
TRBV3-1	TRBJ2-3	CASSQRGREQGDTQYF
TRBV4-1	TRBJ2-3	CASSSSGGGSTDTQYF
TRBV7-9	TRBJ2-7	CASSAGGGSNYF
TRBV7-2	TRBJ2-5	CASSLGLAGGSETQYF
TRBV5-1	TRBJ2-3	CASSLGASVFLTDTQYF
TRBV7-9	TRBJ1-1	CASSLGRINTEAFF
TRBV7-3	TRBJ2-3	CASSSSGITDTQYF
TRBV5-1	TRBJ2-1	CASSLWDRGIEQFF
TRBV12-3/TRBV12-4	TRBJ1-2	CASSPIEGDPIYTF
TRBV10-3	TRBJ1-1	CAISERGTTEAFF
TRBV27	TRBJ1-2	CASSSLPLRGADGYTF
TRBV7-8	TRBJ2-3	CASSPQYAGDTQYF
TRBV7-9	TRBJ1-6	CASSLTDFKHSPLHF
TRBV20-1	TRBJ2-6	CSAPRRHSGANVLTF
TRBV12-3/TRBV12-4	TRBJ2-1	CASSLRYGGEQFF
TRBV10-3	TRBJ1-2	CAISESSGNYGYTF
TRBV20-1	TRBJ2-3	CSARLAGNTDTQYF
TRBV5-1	TRBJ2-7	CASSLVVLAGTTYEQYF
TRBV5-1	TRBJ1-4	CASSTLPGHTEKLFF